This section outlines one T cell receptor (beta chain) sequence together with its context. Its antigen is unidentified. This sample was included in a study of T cells after yellow fever vaccination. Broader study findings: Subsequent booster samples again held most clones from primary vaccination (96% CD4, 85% to 90% CD8). Researchers noted that a small share of clonotypes showed up in both CD4 and CD8 compartments. Secondary responses were weaker yet peaked faster, day 5 versus 15.

They built TCR cDNA with 5'RACE template switching, a step that put in a universal primer site and UMIs. TCRdb re-analysed the 5' RACE reads in MiXCR, keeping a single row per CDR3 protein. The sample consists of around 330,000 distinct CDR3 sequences, around 3.9% of them appearing once. Germline V gene lookup returns CDR1 KGHDR and CDR2 SFDVKD. This CDR3 spans 16 amino acids. Trimming removed 8 bases from V and 4 bases from J, with 21 bases in between. This sequence originates from a man between 18 and 35 years old who received the YFV17D yellow fever vaccine. The material was PBMCs, obtained on the day of the yellow fever booster vaccination. This chain links TRBV24-1 with TRBJ2-3; D may be TRBD1 (6 bases). The CDR3 loop reads CATNYYRALGADTQYF. CDR3 DNA: TGTGCCACCAATTACTACAGGGCTTTGGGGGCAGATACGCAGTATTTT.